A single sample gave rise to the 26 T cell receptor beta chains below, sequenced in a study of shared clonotypes between healthy human individuals (dated by TCRdb to about 2020). Library construction relied on the immunoSEQ multiplex PCR assay. Here the immuneACCESS table is served through TCRdb, limited to in-frame sequences with V and J called. Missing clones are a known gap in these copies; in checked studies unresolved V genes cover under half, and the rest lacks a known reason. The sample table records about 2.1 million clones; about 93% of these occur just once. The ten largest clones represent 1.5% to 2% of the sample. For the CD8 naive samples, CD45RO-negative cells were positively selected for CCR7, yielding a CD45RA+CCR7+ population from which TemRA cells were excluded. Material: naive CD8+ T cells from PBMCs. The meaning of the sample's cell subset or site label: CD45RA+CCR7+. The receptor source for this set is a man aged 18 to 35 in good health. Some clones in this sample may be carry-over from other donors' samples.

This clone was found once. This chain uses TRBV27 with TRBJ2-7, with D perhaps TRBD2 (5 bases). The CDR3 sequence is 14 residues long. Trimming removed 2 bases at V and 5 bases at J, with 13 bases between. Germline CDR1 and CDR2: MNHEY and SMNVEV (reference sequence). CDR3 DNA: TGTGCCAGCAGTTTAGTACTAGGGATCCACGAGCAGTACTTC. It specifies CASSLVLGIHEQYF.

J is TRBJ1-1 and V is TRBV7-6; a weak D match, TRBD1 (6 bases). CDR1 is SGHVS, CDR2 FNYEAQ, per germline. The length of the CDR3 is 18 residues. The V end lost 0 bases, the J end lost 0 bases, and 17 bases lay between the germline ends. CDR3 nucleotide sequence: TGTGCCAGCAGCTTAGCGCTATCGACAGGCCCGGTGAACACTGAAGCTTTCTTT. This translates into CASSLALSTGPVNTEAFF.

The chain couples TRBV7-8 to TRBJ2-1; 15 positions agree with TRBD2. The length of the CDR3 is 17 residues. CDR1 is SGHVS and CDR2 is FQNEAQ in the germline V gene. Trimming removed 0 bases from V and 6 bases from J; junction bases left unmatched: 3. For the CDR3, the DNA is TGTGCCAGCAGCTTAGCGGGGGGACTAGCGGGAGGCAATGAGCAGTTCTTC. Translation: CASSLAGGLAGGNEQFF.

The gene calls are TRBV9 and TRBJ1-4; no definite D call. Trimming shortened V by 2 bases and J by 0 bases, and 8 bases separated the two germline ends. Germline V gene data show CDR1 as SGDLS and CDR2 as YYNGEE. The CDR3 has 15 residues. CDR3 sequence (DNA): TGTGCCAGCAGCGTCATGGGTGCAACTAATGAAAAACTGTTTTTT. This translates into CASSVMGATNEKLFF.

The gene calls are TRBV7-6 and TRBJ1-3; 9 bases map to TRBD1. In germline, CDR1 is SGHVS, CDR2 FNYEAQ. There are 15 residues in the CDR3. V trimming: 4 bases; J trimming: 8 bases; junction bases outside the gene matches: 9. The DNA of the CDR3 is TGTGCCAGCAGCTCAAACCGGGACAGGGCCGACACCATATATTTT. Protein sequence: CASSSNRDRADTIYF.

The DNA of the CDR3 is TGTGCCAGCAGTTTCCACCCGACAGGTTCGAACACTGAAGCTTTCTTT. This encodes CASSFHPTGSNTEAFF. The chain has TRBV27 and TRBJ1-1; D might be TRBD1 (6 bases). The CDR3 covers 16 residues. Germline V lookup: CDR1 MNHEY, CDR2 SMNVEV (reference sequence). Trimming took 3 bases from V and 1 from J, leaving 15 bases between them.

The rearrangement joins TRBV30 to TRBJ2-2; D is possibly TRBD2 (5 bases). V lost 4 bases and J 5 bases, leaving 11 bases between the germline ends. This CDR3 region has 13 residues. From germline, CDR1 is GTSNPN and CDR2 SVGIG (reference sequence). As DNA, the CDR3 is TGTGCCTGGACCCTCCGAGGGACCGGGGAGCTGTTTTTT. Protein product: CAWTLRGTGELFF.

The chain couples TRBV7-8 to TRBJ1-5, with no clear D. The CDR3 loop spans 13 amino acids. V lost 7 bases and J 0 bases, leaving 7 bases between the germline ends. Germline CDR1 SGHVS, CDR2 FQNEAQ. The CDR3 reads CASTDGSNQPQHF. For the CDR3, the DNA is TGTGCCAGCACCGACGGTAGCAATCAGCCCCAGCATTTT.

The chain combines TRBV19 with TRBJ2-1; tentative D call: TRBD1 (5 bases). V lost 5 bases and J lost 0, with 14 bases in between. The CDR3 consists of 16 residues. Germline loops: CDR1 LNHDA, CDR2 SQIVND (reference sequence). CDR3 DNA: TGTGCCAGTAGTTTGGGGCCGGGTAGCTCCTACAATGAGCAGTTCTTC. Translation: CASSLGPGSSYNEQFF.

V and J are TRBV10-3 and TRBJ1-3, with 8 bases matching TRBD1. J lost 1 base, V lost 2 bases, and 4 bases had no gene match. There are 16 residues in the CDR3. The germline V gene has CDR1 ENHRY and CDR2 SYGVKD. The CDR3 DNA sequence: TGTGCCATCAGTGAGACGGGACAGGTTTCTGGAAACACCATATATTTT. Amino acids: CAISETGQVSGNTIYF.

Regarding this clone: Other DNA sequences in this sample translate to the same CDR3. V is TRBV9 and J is TRBJ1-1; no reliable D call. Trimming stripped 4 bases from V and 1 base from J, with 11 bases between. The length of the CDR3 is 14 residues. Germline values: CDR1 SGDLS, CDR2 YYNGEE. CDR3 bases: TGTGCCAGCAGCCCCCGAGACCGGAACACTGAAGCTTTCTTT. This codes for CASSPRDRNTEAFF.

The chain recombines TRBV27 with TRBJ2-3; no firm D call. In germline, CDR1 is MNHEY, CDR2 SMNVEV (reference sequence). CDR3 length: 13 amino acids. Trimming left V 5 bases short and J 6 bases short, with 12 bases between. The CDR3 DNA follows: TGTGCCAGCAGTCTGAACCCCCTGGATACGCAGTATTTT. This encodes CASSLNPLDTQYF.

As for this clone: The junction differs from germline at one of its ends, possibly a read error. The J gene is TRBJ2-7, the V gene TRBV6-5, with TRBD2 as a possible D gene (5 bases). The germline CDR1 and CDR2 sequences are MNHEY and SVGAGI. The CDR3 consists of 11 residues. DNA of the CDR3: TGTGCCGTCGGGCCCGCGGGTTATGAAACCTTC. Translation: CAVGPAGYETF.

The CDR3 here is CASRAGTPTGELFF. Written as DNA, the CDR3 is TGTGCCAGCAGGGCCGGGACACCCACCGGGGAGCTGTTTTTT. The J gene is TRBJ2-2, the V gene TRBV2, with D tentatively TRBD1 (6 bases). V was pared by 6 bases and J by 4 bases, with 12 bases between. CDR3 length equals 14 residues. The germline gives CDR1 SNHLY, CDR2 FYNNEI.

The chain joins TRBV6-5 to TRBJ2-1; D might be TRBD1 (5 bases). V was cut by 2 bases and J by 10 bases, with 15 bases left in between. The length of the CDR3 is 14 residues. Germline CDR1 is MNHEY and CDR2 is SVGAGI. In DNA form, the CDR3 reads TGTGCCAGCAGTTACGGCAGGGTGGTATACGAGCAGTTCTTC. Residues: CASSYGRVVYEQFF.

This clone was recorded once. The J gene is TRBJ2-1, the V gene TRBV2; D gene uncertain. The germline V gene encodes CDR1 SNHLY and CDR2 FYNNEI. The CDR3 sequence is 13 residues long. Trimming removed 6 bases from V and 2 bases from J, with 8 bases in between. The CDR3 DNA is TGTGCCAGCAGCCTGGGGACCTACAATGAGCAGTTCTTC. It specifies CASSLGTYNEQFF.

The rearrangement links TRBV7-9 to TRBJ2-7; 7 nucleotides match TRBD2. CDR1 is SEHNR, CDR2 FQNEAQ, per germline (reference sequence). The CDR3 spans 16 residues. J was trimmed by 2 bases and V by 4 bases; bases with no gene match: 11. This chain's CDR3 is CASSSNRGLAAYEQYF. The CDR3 DNA follows: TGTGCCAGCAGCTCGAACCGCGGGCTAGCGGCCTACGAGCAGTACTTC.

The chain links TRBV29-1 to TRBJ2-3; the D is unclear. This CDR3 has 13 amino acids. The germline V gene encodes CDR1 SQVTM and CDR2 ANQGSEA. V was pared by 3 bases and J by 1 base, with 8 bases between. CDR3 residues: CSVDSRGTDTQYF. CDR3 nucleotides: TGCAGCGTTGATAGTCGGGGCACAGATACGCAGTATTTT.

The genes are TRBV7-8 and TRBJ2-7, with 7 bases fitting TRBD1. After removal of 1 base from V and 2 bases from J, the junction contained 11 bases not matched to a gene. The germline V gene has CDR1 SGHVS and CDR2 FQNEAQ. The CDR3 spans 17 residues. Here the CDR3 DNA reads TGTGCCAGCAGCTTAGAGGTAGGGGGCCCACAAACCTACGAGCAGTACTTC. Residues: CASSLEVGGPQTYEQYF. Full variable domain (outside the CDR3, taken from reference TRBV7-8 and TRBJ2-7): GAGVSQSPRYKVAKRGQDVALRCDPISGHVSLFWYQQALGQGPEFLTYFQNEAQLDKSGLPSDRFFAERPEGSVSTLKIQRTQQEDSAVYLCASSLEVGGPQTYEQYFGPGTRLTVT.

The chain is built from TRBV4-3 and TRBJ1-2; 8 bases fit TRBD1. The ends lost 1 base at V and 5 bases at J; junction bases unmatched: 6. CDR3 length equals 15 residues. Germline-derived CDR1 and CDR2 are LGHNA and YSLEER. The CDR3, as DNA: TGCGCCAGCAGCCAAGTCGCAGGGGGCGCGTATGGCTACACCTTC. It translates to CASSQVAGGAYGYTF.

This chain connects TRBV14 to TRBJ2-2; TRBD1 agrees at 9 bases. The CDR3 totals 15 residues. Per germline, CDR1 SGHDN and CDR2 FVKESK. Unmatched junction bases numbered 1, after V lost 0 bases and J lost 5 bases. The CDR3 DNA reads TGTGCCAGCAGCCAAGATGACAGGGGGACCGGGGAGCTGTTTTTT. This encodes CASSQDDRGTGELFF.

V and J are TRBV5-1 and TRBJ2-7, with D hard to call. V was trimmed by 4 bases and J by 6 bases, leaving 20 bases between them. The CDR3 runs to 15 residues. Looked up from germline, CDR1 is SGHRS and CDR2 is YFSETQ. The CDR3 is CASSLDIGLDVEQYF. For the CDR3, the DNA is TGCGCCAGCAGCCTAGATATAGGGCTCGACGTCGAGCAGTACTTC. Supplemented by reference TRBV5-1 and TRBJ2-7, the full variable domain reads KAGVTQTPRYLIKTRGQQVTLSCSPISGHRSVSWYQQTPGQGLQFLFEYFSETQRNKGNFPGRFSGRQFSNSRSEMNVSTLELGDSALYLCASSLDIGLDVEQYFGPGTRLTVT.

This clone was seen a single time. V gene TRBV28 combines with J gene TRBJ2-1; D may be TRBD1 (6 bases). The CDR3 runs 15 residues. Germline CDR1 reads MDHEN; CDR2 reads SYDVKM. Trimming took off 3 bases at V and 0 bases at J, with 9 bases between the two ends. The CDR3 sequence: CASSFEGDSYNEQFF. The DNA of the CDR3 is TGTGCCAGCAGTTTCGAGGGGGACTCCTACAATGAGCAGTTCTTC. Combining the CDR3 with reference TRBV28 and TRBJ2-1 gives the whole variable domain DVKVTQSSRYLVKRTGEKVFLECVQDMDHENMFWYRQDPGLGLRLIYFSYDVKMKEKGDIPEGYSVSREKKERFSLILESASTNQTSMYLCASSFEGDSYNEQFFGPGTRLTVL.

The chain carries TRBV6-5 and TRBJ2-1, with D unclear. The V gene's germline CDR1 is MNHEY and CDR2 SVGAGI. CDR3 size: 15 residues. V was cut by 6 bases and J by 2 bases, with 14 bases left in between. CDR3 in amino acids: CASSLPGATYNEQFF. The CDR3 nucleotides are TGTGCCAGCAGCCTGCCGGGCGCGACCTACAATGAGCAGTTCTTC.

The gene calls are TRBV5-1 and TRBJ2-7; the match to TRBD2 covers 7 bases. This CDR3 is 16 amino acids long. Germline lookup yields CDR1 SGHRS and CDR2 YFSETQ. V was pared by 4 bases and J by 2 bases, with 12 bases of the junction left unmatched. CDR3 DNA sequence: TGCGCCAGCAGCCCGGCAGGGCGGGAGCTTCCCTACGAGCAGTACTTC. Translating gives CASSPAGRELPYEQYF.

V and J are TRBV18 and TRBJ2-7; 14 positions match TRBD2. From germline, CDR1 is KGHSH and CDR2 LQKENI. The CDR3 contains 15 residues. The trim removed 10 bases at V and 4 bases at J, leaving 9 bases unmatched. The CDR3 DNA sequence: TGTGCCACCCAAACCGGGACTAGCGGGAGATACGAGCAGTACTTC. This sequence encodes CATQTGTSGRYEQYF.